This TCR beta chain was sequenced for a study of a mutant IDH1 vaccine in newly diagnosed glioma. Study-wide context: Vaccines were first given 4-6 weeks after radiotherapy alone, or with temozolomide cycles. Former treatment meant radiotherapy, temozolomide, or both; the majority had gotten both.

Method: immunoSEQ multiplex PCR; TCRdb's copy keeps in-frame clones and lacks some. The sample has more than 35,000 clones, 75% seen once; the top ten hold 7.5% to 10%. Sample time point: week 47, end of study. The investigators gave 300 ug of mutant IDH1 20-mer peptide in each vaccine dose, together with topical imiquimod. Trimming removed 4 bases at V and 1 base at J, with 10 bases between. Germline assignment: CDR1 SQVTM and CDR2 ANQGSEA. The CDR3 is 13 residues long. In the case of this clone: Its antigen is not identified.

Study results and limitations: Among top peripheral T cell clonotypes, changes seemed unrelated to pseudoprogression.

V usage is TRBV29-1 and J usage is TRBJ1-1, with D perhaps TRBD1 (5 bases). This TCR derives from a man in his forties with glioma. Sequenced material: PBMCs, taken from a glioma patient whose treatment included an IDH1 peptide vaccine. CDR3 nucleotides: TGCAGCGTTGGGGGGGACCGGAACACTGAAGCTTTCTTT. This encodes CSVGGDRNTEAFF.